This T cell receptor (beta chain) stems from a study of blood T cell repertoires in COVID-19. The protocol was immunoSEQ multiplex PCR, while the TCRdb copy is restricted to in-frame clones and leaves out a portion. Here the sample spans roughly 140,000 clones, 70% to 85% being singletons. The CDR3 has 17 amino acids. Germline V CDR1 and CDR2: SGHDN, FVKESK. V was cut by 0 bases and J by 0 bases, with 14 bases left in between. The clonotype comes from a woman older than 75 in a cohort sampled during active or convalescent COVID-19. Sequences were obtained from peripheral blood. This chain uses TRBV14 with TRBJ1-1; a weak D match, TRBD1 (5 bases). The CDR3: CASSQDLGAVMNTEAFF. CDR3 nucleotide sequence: TGTGCCAGCAGCCAAGATCTAGGGGCCGTTATGAACACTGAAGCTTTCTTT.